The rows below give T cell receptor beta chains drawn from one sample of a study of blood T cell repertoires in COVID-19. The repertoire was sequenced with immunoSEQ multiplex PCR; TCRdb's copy has only in-frame clones and lacks some. Found here are 150,000 to 200,000 clones, more than 75% of them singletons; the top ten hold about 5%. Sequencing was carried out using peripheral blood. The origin of the receptors is a young man with COVID-19, enrolled during active disease. CDR3s include the opening cysteine and the closing phenylalanine or tryptophan. The order of the fields is CDR3 protein, CDR3 DNA, J gene, clone size, D gene, V gene. D genes are given only for firm matches. Rows give clone size only sometimes, using once, few, many, or a class for an expanded clone.

CDR3: CASSKWVGQGGNSPLHF
DNA: TGTGCCAGCAGCAAGTGGGTTGGGCAGGGAGGCAATTCACCCCTCCACTTT
J: TRBJ1-6
size: .
D: .
V: TRBV27

CDR3: CSGLEGGSGRADEQFF
DNA: TGCAGCGGGCTAGAAGGGGGTAGCGGGAGGGCCGATGAGCAGTTCTTC
J: TRBJ2-1
size: .
D: TRBD2
V: TRBV29-1

CDR3: CASAPSRQSYGYTF
DNA: TGTGCCAGCGCCCCATCCAGACAGTCATATGGCTACACCTTC
J: TRBJ1-2
size: .
D: .
V: TRBV7-9

CDR3: CASSPNGLALNLNTGELFF
DNA: TGTGCCAGCAGCCCCAACGGACTAGCGCTAAACCTGAACACCGGGGAGCTGTTTTTT
J: TRBJ2-2
size: .
D: TRBD2
V: TRBV5-5

CDR3: CASRRPGQVDNQPQHF
DNA: TGTGCCAGCAGACGCCCGGGACAGGTGGACAATCAGCCCCAGCATTTT
J: TRBJ1-5
size: .
D: TRBD1
V: TRBV28

CDR3: CASGHGPVVEQYF
DNA: TGTGCCAGCGGACACGGGCCGGTAGTCGAGCAGTACTTC
J: TRBJ2-7
size: .
D: .
V: TRBV5-4

CDR3: CASSQDPLAGLETQYF
DNA: TGCGCCAGCAGCCAAGATCCACTAGCGGGACTAGAGACCCAGTACTTC
J: TRBJ2-5
size: .
D: TRBD2
V: TRBV4-3

CDR3: CASRPPEGRYGYTF
DNA: TGTGCCAGCAGGCCCCCCGAGGGTAGGTATGGCTACACCTTC
J: TRBJ1-2
size: .
D: .
V: TRBV6-5

CDR3: CASRPGTGGGANYGYTF
DNA: TGTGCCAGCAGACCTGGGACAGGGGGGGGTGCTAACTATGGCTACACCTTC
J: TRBJ1-2
size: .
D: TRBD1
V: TRBV7-9

CDR3: CASSRTANNEQFF
DNA: TGTGCCAGCAGTCGGACAGCTAACAATGAGCAGTTCTTC
J: TRBJ2-1
size: .
D: .
V: TRBV12-3/TRBV12-4

CDR3: CASSQTRDEQFF
DNA: TGTGCCAGCAGTCAGACTAGGGATGAGCAGTTCTTC
J: TRBJ2-1
size: .
D: .
V: TRBV6-5

CDR3: CASSSSNYGYTF
DNA: TGTGCCAGCAGCTCGTCTAACTATGGCTACACCTTC
J: TRBJ1-2
size: .
D: .
V: TRBV5-6

CDR3: CASSPDHQGEQYF
DNA: TGTGCCAGTAGTCCGGACCATCAGGGCGAGCAGTACTTC
J: TRBJ2-7
size: once
D: .
V: TRBV19

CDR3: CATSRAGGQGLGYEQYF
DNA: TGTGCCACCAGCAGAGCGGGGGGACAGGGCCTGGGGTACGAGCAGTACTTC
J: TRBJ2-7
size: .
D: TRBD1
V: TRBV15

CDR3: CASSLGQGEQYF
DNA: TGTGCCAGCAGCTTAGGCCAGGGCGAGCAGTACTTC
J: TRBJ2-7
size: .
D: .
V: TRBV11-3

CDR3: CASSLAVQVQGYEQYF
DNA: TGTGCCAGCAGCTTAGCGGTTCAGGTCCAGGGGTACGAGCAGTACTTC
J: TRBJ2-7
size: once
D: .
V: TRBV7-2

CDR3: CASSSSGTGALAGAF
DNA: TGCGCCAGCAGCTCCTCCGGGACAGGGGCCCTAGCGGGCGCTTTC
J: TRBJ2-7
size: .
D: TRBD1
V: TRBV5-1

CDR3: CASSEARREGNNEQFF
DNA: TGCGCCAGCAGTGAAGCGAGGCGGGAGGGAAATAATGAGCAGTTCTTC
J: TRBJ2-1
size: .
D: TRBD2
V: TRBV10-2

CDR3: CASSGGPWQYF
DNA: TGTGCCAGCAGTGGGGGCCCTTGGCAGTACTTC
J: TRBJ2-7
size: .
D: .
V: TRBV2

CDR3: CASSSGGYGYTF
DNA: TGTGCCAGCAGTTCCGGAGGGTATGGCTACACCTTC
J: TRBJ1-2
size: .
D: .
V: TRBV27

CDR3: CASSVGQGMNTEAFF
DNA: TGTGCCAGCAGCGTAGGTCAGGGGATGAACACTGAAGCTTTCTTT
J: TRBJ1-1
size: .
D: .
V: TRBV9

CDR3: CAWNLDRGVQPQHF
DNA: TGTGCCTGGAATCTCGACAGGGGAGTTCAGCCCCAGCATTTT
J: TRBJ1-5
size: once
D: TRBD1
V: TRBV30

CDR3: CASSQEGQANEKLFF
DNA: TGCGCCAGCAGTCAAGAGGGACAGGCTAATGAAAAACTGTTTTTT
J: TRBJ1-4
size: .
D: TRBD1
V: TRBV23-1

CDR3: CASSLLTGRKSSYEQYF
DNA: TGTGCCAGCAGTTTATTAACGGGAAGGAAGAGCTCCTACGAGCAGTACTTC
J: TRBJ2-7
size: .
D: .
V: TRBV28

CDR3: CASSQSQDRLTYNEQFF
DNA: TGTGCCAGCAGCCAATCTCAGGACAGGCTAACCTACAATGAGCAGTTCTTC
J: TRBJ2-1
size: .
D: TRBD1
V: TRBV3-1/TRBV3-2

CDR3: CASSPSVAGGAYEQYF
DNA: TGTGCCAGCAGTCCCTCGGTGGCGGGAGGAGCCTACGAGCAGTACTTC
J: TRBJ2-7
size: .
D: TRBD2
V: TRBV27

CDR3: CASSWTGLRNTEAFF
DNA: TGTGCCAGCAGCTGGACAGGGCTAAGAAACACTGAAGCTTTCTTT
J: TRBJ1-1
size: .
D: TRBD1
V: TRBV5-6

CDR3: CASRPGLAGRNEQFF
DNA: TGTGCCAGTAGACCGGGACTAGCGGGTCGCAATGAGCAGTTCTTC
J: TRBJ2-1
size: once
D: TRBD2
V: TRBV19

CDR3: CASSRNRGIYQETQYF
DNA: TGTGCCAGCAGCCGGAACAGGGGGATCTATCAAGAGACCCAGTACTTC
J: TRBJ2-5
size: .
D: TRBD1
V: TRBV5-5

CDR3: CATRDRADNEQFF
DNA: TGTGCCACCCGGGACAGGGCGGACAATGAGCAGTTCTTC
J: TRBJ2-1
size: few
D: TRBD1
V: TRBV2

CDR3: CASSVRAGKSGNTIYF
DNA: TGTGCCAGCAGCGTAAGGGCAGGGAAATCTGGAAACACCATATATTTT
J: TRBJ1-3
size: .
D: .
V: TRBV9

CDR3: CASSYTDRAYHEQYF
DNA: TGTGCCAGCAGTTACACGGACAGGGCTTACCACGAGCAGTACTTC
J: TRBJ2-7
size: .
D: TRBD1
V: TRBV6-6

CDR3: CASSLSVSGRAYEQYF
DNA: TGTGCCAGCAGTTTATCGGTGAGCGGGAGGGCCTACGAGCAGTACTTC
J: TRBJ2-7
size: .
D: TRBD2
V: TRBV28

CDR3: CSASAAGRLAKNIQYF
DNA: TGCAGTGCTAGTGCGGCGGGACGGTTAGCCAAAAACATTCAGTACTTC
J: TRBJ2-4
size: .
D: .
V: TRBV20-1

CDR3: CASSLGVGVAEFF
DNA: TGTGCCAGCAGCTTAGGAGTGGGAGTAGCGGAGTTCTTC
J: TRBJ2-1
size: .
D: .
V: TRBV13

CDR3: CASSMIDNSNQPQHF
DNA: TGTGCCAGTAGTATGATAGACAATAGCAATCAGCCCCAGCATTTT
J: TRBJ1-5
size: .
D: .
V: TRBV19

CDR3: CASSGADRETTDTQYF
DNA: TGTGCCAGCAGCGGAGCGGACAGGGAGACCACAGATACGCAGTATTTT
J: TRBJ2-3
size: .
D: TRBD1
V: TRBV13

CDR3: CAWSGVPRSYEQYF
DNA: TGTGCCTGGAGTGGTGTGCCCAGGTCCTACGAGCAGTACTTC
J: TRBJ2-7
size: .
D: .
V: TRBV30

CDR3: CASSNTGTGAYEQYF
DNA: TGTGCCAGCAGTAACACCGGGACAGGGGCCTACGAGCAGTACTTC
J: TRBJ2-7
size: .
D: TRBD1
V: TRBV5-6

CDR3: CASSYIAGGDTQYF
DNA: TGTGCCAGCAGTTACATAGCGGGAGGAGATACGCAGTATTTT
J: TRBJ2-3
size: .
D: TRBD2
V: TRBV6-5

CDR3: CASSQVGVGTNEKLLF
DNA: .
J: TRBJ1-4
size: .
D: .
V: TRBV4-1

CDR3: CASSLGLLGGPDTQYF
DNA: TGTGCCAGCAGCTTAGGTTTGCTGGGAGGCCCAGATACGCAGTATTTT
J: TRBJ2-3
size: once
D: .
V: TRBV7-3

CDR3: CASRRTRYNEQFF
DNA: TGTGCCAGCAGAAGGACTCGTTACAATGAGCAGTTCTTC
J: TRBJ2-1
size: .
D: .
V: TRBV6-5

CDR3: CASSPAASGRGRSYNEQFF
DNA: TGCGCCAGCAGCCCGGCGGCTAGCGGGAGGGGAAGGTCCTACAATGAGCAGTTCTTC
J: TRBJ2-1
size: .
D: TRBD2
V: TRBV5-1

CDR3: CASSGLVGETQYF
DNA: TGTGCCAGCAGCGGACTAGTAGGGGAGACCCAGTACTTC
J: TRBJ2-5
size: .
D: .
V: TRBV9

CDR3: CASSLRSLAGDEQYF
DNA: TGTGCCAGCAGTTTACGGAGTCTAGCGGGAGACGAGCAGTACTTC
J: TRBJ2-7
size: .
D: TRBD2
V: TRBV28

CDR3: CASSLRGYGYTF
DNA: TGTGCCAGCAGCTTGCGGGGGTATGGCTACACCTTC
J: TRBJ1-2
size: once
D: .
V: TRBV5-4

CDR3: CATSWASGRVDTQYF
DNA: TGTGCCACCAGCTGGGCTAGCGGGAGAGTAGATACGCAGTATTTT
J: TRBJ2-3
size: once
D: TRBD2
V: TRBV15

CDR3: CASSDRIGGPGELFF
DNA: TGTGCCAGCAGCGATCGGATCGGAGGGCCCGGGGAGCTGTTTTTT
J: TRBJ2-2
size: .
D: .
V: TRBV9

CDR3: CASSRTGGLSTGELFF
DNA: TGTGCCAGTAGCAGGACAGGGGGTCTATCTACCGGGGAGCTGTTTTTT
J: TRBJ2-2
size: .
D: TRBD1
V: TRBV19

CDR3: CAGTLTSGLPTDTQYF
DNA: TGTGCCGGCACTTTGACTAGCGGGTTGCCCACAGATACGCAGTATTTT
J: TRBJ2-3
size: .
D: TRBD2
V: TRBV30

CDR3: CASSYLPYEQYF
DNA: TGTGCCAGCAGTTATCTACCCTACGAGCAGTACTTC
J: TRBJ2-7
size: .
D: .
V: TRBV27

CDR3: CASSLTGVKNEQFF
DNA: TGTGCCAGCAGCTTAACGGGAGTCAAGAATGAGCAGTTCTTC
J: TRBJ2-1
size: .
D: .
V: TRBV7-3

CDR3: CASSLGDSGFYEQYF
DNA: TGTGCCAGCAGCTTAGGGGATAGCGGCTTCTACGAGCAGTACTTC
J: TRBJ2-7
size: .
D: .
V: TRBV11-2

CDR3: CASSPRRVATNEKLFF
DNA: TGTGCCAGCTCACCACGGAGGGTTGCAACTAATGAAAAACTGTTTTTT
J: TRBJ1-4
size: .
D: .
V: TRBV18

CDR3: CASSLVSGSNTGELFF
DNA: TGTGCCAGCAGCTTAGTATCGGGGTCGAACACCGGGGAGCTGTTTTTT
J: TRBJ2-2
size: .
D: .
V: TRBV7-2

CDR3: CASSILPEGAREQFF
DNA: TGTGCCAGCAGTATCCTCCCCGAAGGGGCGCGCGAGCAGTTCTTC
J: TRBJ2-1
size: .
D: .
V: TRBV27

CDR3: CASSFPPGQGRTYEQYF
DNA: TGTGCCAGCAGTTTTCCCCCGGGACAGGGGAGGACCTACGAGCAGTACTTC
J: TRBJ2-7
size: .
D: TRBD1
V: TRBV28

CDR3: CASTPGASVSGELFF
DNA: TGTGCCAGCACCCCCGGGGCTAGCGTGTCCGGGGAGCTGTTTTTT
J: TRBJ2-2
size: .
D: .
V: TRBV2